Listed below are T cell receptor beta chains from one sample, sequenced in a study of blood T cell repertoires in COVID-19. Profiling relied on immunoSEQ multiplex PCR, and the TCRdb table lists in-frame clones only, not all of them. The table lists about 190,000 clones, over 75% of them singletons. The sample comprised peripheral blood. These TCRs come from an elderly woman with active or convalescent COVID-19. Each CDR3 is given with its conserved first and last residue.

J gene	V gene	CDR3 protein
TRBJ2-3	TRBV30	CAWSGERGVFLSTDTQYF
TRBJ2-5	TRBV24-1	CATSVLTDQETQYF
TRBJ2-7	TRBV6-2/TRBV6-3	CASSYSRLGGREQYF
TRBJ1-5	TRBV11-2	CASSQEGQPQHF
TRBJ2-3	TRBV13	CASSQRTVRGTDTQYF
TRBJ1-1	TRBV19	CASSTQGLGTEAFF
TRBJ1-1	TRBV29-1	CSVASQGASTEAFF
TRBJ2-2	TRBV28	CASSLFSGNTGELFF
TRBJ1-5	TRBV5-6	CASSLVGRTDQPQHF
TRBJ1-1	TRBV6-1	CASSEALGRVGEAFF